This T cell receptor beta chain came from a study of T cells in tuberculosis. Looking at the study overall: In South Africa, adults with active tuberculosis were compared with IGRA-negative and latently infected IGRA-positive adolescents. Study outcomes and limitations: Selection depended on which cryopreserved specimens were available. Smaller alpha distances in active tuberculosis partly reflected shorter CDR3-alpha lengths.

Sequenced by immunoSEQ multiplex PCR; TCRdb stores in-frame clones only, minus some. The table has more than 30,000 clones, approximately 96% seen once; the top ten hold roughly 5.7%. The CDR3 extends over 17 amino acids. With regard to this clone: What it recognizes is unknown.

This receptor was taken from a donor between 10 and 35 years old with latent tuberculosis or without tuberculosis infection. The genes are TRBV21-1 and TRBJ2-7; no DNA check was done on the table's D call, TRBD2. TRBV21-1 is flagged as a pseudogene. The sequenced sample consisted of PBMCs. The CDR3 DNA reads as TGTGCCAGCAGCAATCGCACGAGGGAATGGTCCTTTTACGAGCAGTACTTC. Amino acid sequence: CASSNRTREWSFYEQYF.